The clone carrying this TCR beta chain was counted between two and nine times. This entry belongs to a study of CD8+ T cells in alopecia areata. As the sequencing template, cDNA was produced by extracting RNA and reverse transcribing it. Generated by immunoSEQ multiplex PCR, the TCRdb table keeps only in-frame clones and is missing some. The sample has approximately 210,000 clones, just over 65% seen once. Trimming removed 4 bases at V and 9 bases at J, with 13 bases between. CDR1 GTSNPN and CDR2 SVGIG come from the germline V gene (reference sequence). The CDR3 consists of 12 residues. Indicated treatment: oral pan-JAK inhibitor, 5-10 mg twice daily.

The sequence came from a human donor with alopecia areata. The chain uses TRBV30 and TRBJ2-1, with D uncertain. Source: CD4+ T cells sorted from blood, taken around week 44, from a patient treated with tofacitinib. CDR3 protein: CAWTGQAAEQFF. In nucleotides, the CDR3 is TGTGCCTGGACAGGCCAGGCGGCTGAGCAGTTCTTC.